What follows are 14 T cell receptor beta chains derived from one specimen sequenced in a study of tumor and adjacent non-tumor tissue in lung cancer. The template was RNA from unsorted bulk tissue. Three rounds of nested PCR, following a modified ARM-PCR protocol, produced the TCRbeta library. TCRdb re-called the multiplex PCR reads through MiXCR, storing one row per CDR3 protein. The sample contains under 250,000 distinct CDR3 sequences, 70% to 75% of which appear only once. The sample was lung tumor tissue. These receptor sequences come from a man in his 60s with non-small cell lung cancer.

Turning to this clonotype: This CDR3 fails to terminate in the conserved phenylalanine or tryptophan, so it likely reflects a read error. This rearrangement joins TRBV11-2 to TRBJ2-5; D is possibly TRBD2 (6 bases). CDR3 length: 14 amino acids. The V gene's germline CDR1 is SGHAT and CDR2 FQNNGV. The CDR3 is CASSPGLLRETQYI. CDR3 in DNA: TGTGCCAGCAGCCCGGGACTGCTTCGAGAGACACAGTACATC.

This clonotype showed up just once. Relative to the germline gene, one junction end is altered; a read error may explain this. This chain connects TRBV20-1 to TRBJ1-5; unclear D gene. The CDR3 runs to 12 residues. Germline CDR1 and CDR2: DFQATT and SNEGSKA (reference sequence). Here the CDR3 reads CSATRRDQPQHF. Written as DNA, the CDR3 is TGTAGTGCTACACGTAGGGATCAGCCCCAGCATTTT.

This clonotype was picked up many times. This sequence joins TRBV6-5 and TRBJ2-5; TRBD2 matches at 7 bases. V lost 2 bases to trimming and J lost 7 bases; unmatched junction nucleotides: 4. The CDR3 is made up of 13 amino acids. Germline loops: CDR1 MNHEY, CDR2 SVGAGI. In DNA form, the CDR3 reads TGTGCCAGCAGTTACGGGGGGGGGACGACCCAGTACTTC. Translating it yields CASSYGGGTTQYF.

Of note for this clonotype: This could be a read error, since a much larger clone is one nucleotide away. This chain uses TRBV29-1 with TRBJ2-7; 13 bases match TRBD2. The CDR3 sequence is 13 residues long. Germline V gene data show CDR1 as SQVTM and CDR2 as ANQGSEA. V lost 6 bases and J lost 10; bases outside the gene matches: 9. The CDR3 region has the DNA TGCAGCGTGGGGACTAGCGGGAATCCCGATCAGTACTTC. It codes for CSVGTSGNPDQYF.

This rearrangement joins TRBV29-1 to TRBJ1-6; D is perhaps TRBD1 (6 bases). Deletions cut 7 bases from V and 9 bases from J, with 22 bases between. CDR1 is SQVTM, CDR2 ANQGSEA, per germline. The CDR3 covers 15 residues. CDR3 sequence reads: CSANFGTRVRSPLHF. The CDR3 DNA reads as TGCAGCGCCAACTTCGGGACAAGGGTTCGTTCACCCCTCCACTTT.

Concerning this clonotype itself: A read error may account for a junction end that differs from germline. The CDR3 region is CASSLIADTQYF. As DNA, the CDR3 is TGCGCCAGCAGCTTGATCGCAGATACACAGTATTTT. V gene TRBV5-1 combines with J gene TRBJ2-3; the D is unclear. CDR1 is SGHRS and CDR2 is YFSETQ in the germline V gene. This CDR3 has 12 residues.

For this clonotype: Because the CDR3 is missing its conserved closing phenylalanine or tryptophan, this is likely a read error. This chain's CDR3 is CASSQDRDRGNIQYL. DNA for the CDR3: TGCGCCAGCAGCCAAGATCGGGACAGGGGAAACATTCAGTACCTC. This chain joins TRBV4-3 and TRBJ2-4, with TRBD1 identical over 10 bases. The V and J ends lost 0 bases and 6 bases, in that order; junction bases with no gene match: 2. This CDR3 is built from 15 residues. Germline values: CDR1 LGHNA, CDR2 YSLEER.

The chain employs TRBV4-3 and TRBJ2-7; a possible D gene is TRBD2 (5 bases). Germline V gene sequence: CDR1 LGHNA, CDR2 YSLEER. V lost 4 bases and J 4 bases, leaving 17 bases between the germline ends. This CDR3 has 15 amino acids. In DNA form, the CDR3 reads TGCGCCAGCAGCCCAGATTTGGCCGGGGTGTACGAGCAGTACTTC. Amino acids: CASSPDLAGVYEQYF.

On this clonotype: The junction departs from germline at one end; a sequencing error may be responsible. V and J are TRBV4-1 and TRBJ2-1; D might be TRBD1 or TRBD2, each matching 6 bases. The CDR3 covers 16 residues. Germline assignment: CDR1 MGHRA and CDR2 YSYEKL. The CDR3 protein is CVSSQDDRGGYNEEFF. The CDR3 DNA follows: TGCGTCAGCAGCCAAGATGACCGAGGGGGGTACAATGAGGAGTTCTTC.

Details on this clonotype: Given the absence of the conserved phenylalanine or tryptophan at the CDR3 end, a read error is likely. The chain uses TRBV20-1 and TRBJ1-4; 11 bases fit TRBD1. Per germline, CDR1 DFQATT and CDR2 SNEGSKA (reference sequence). J lost 8 bases, V lost 1 base, and 9 bases had no gene match. The CDR3 runs 16 residues. The CDR3 loop is CSARGPRDRGNEKLFI. The CDR3 nucleotides read TGCAGTGCTAGAGGACCCCGGGACAGGGGGAACGAAAAACTGTTTATT.

The chain couples TRBV12-3 or TRBV12-4 to TRBJ2-3; no definite D call. There are 15 residues in the CDR3. V gave up 6 bases and J gave up 1 base, with 14 bases separating them. CDR3 sequence: CASSHPAWGTDTQYF. The CDR3 nucleotides read TGTGCCAGCAGCCACCCCGCGTGGGGCACAGATACGCAGTATTTT.

This chain connects TRBV23-1 to TRBJ2-2; no clear D gene. TRBV23-1 belongs to the ORF category, with a function that is uncertain. Between the trimmed V and J ends, which lost 4 bases and 0 bases, there was a span of 6 bases. This CDR3 region has 14 residues. The DNA of the CDR3 is TGCGCCAGCAGTCGGCCGGCGAACACCGGGGAGCTGTTTTTT. Encoded protein: CASSRPANTGELFF.

About this clonotype: Here the CDR3 omits its conserved ending phenylalanine or tryptophan, so a read error is the likely source. This CDR3 is CANSIPGTQETQYL. The CDR3 region has the DNA TGTGCCAACAGTATACCCGGGACCCAAGAGACCCAGTACCTC. The J gene is TRBJ2-5, the V gene TRBV12-3 or TRBV12-4; D assignment may be TRBD1 or TRBD2 (5 bases each). The CDR3 runs to 14 residues.

Worth noting for this clonotype: Mismatch with germline at one junction end may stem from a read error. The chain employs TRBV2 and TRBJ2-3, with a possible D match to TRBD1 (5 bases). This CDR3 has 14 residues. Germline-derived CDR1 and CDR2 are SNHLY and FYNNEI. The CDR3 bases are TGTGCAAGCAGTGAAGGGGTTAGCACAGATACGCAGTATTTT. Translation gives CASSEGVSTDTQYF.